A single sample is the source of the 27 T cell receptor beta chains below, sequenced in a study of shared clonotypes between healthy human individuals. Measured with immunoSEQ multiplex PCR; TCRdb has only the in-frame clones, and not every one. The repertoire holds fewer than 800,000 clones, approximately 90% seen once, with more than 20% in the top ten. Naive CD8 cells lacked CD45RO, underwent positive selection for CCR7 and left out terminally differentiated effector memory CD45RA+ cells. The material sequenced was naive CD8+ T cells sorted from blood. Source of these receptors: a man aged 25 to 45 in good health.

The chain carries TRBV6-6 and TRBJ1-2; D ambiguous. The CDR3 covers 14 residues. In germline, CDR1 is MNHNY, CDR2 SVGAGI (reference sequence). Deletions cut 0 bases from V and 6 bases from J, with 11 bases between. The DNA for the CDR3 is TGTGCCAGCAGTTACTCGAACGGCCCGCATGGCTACACCTTC. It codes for CASSYSNGPHGYTF.

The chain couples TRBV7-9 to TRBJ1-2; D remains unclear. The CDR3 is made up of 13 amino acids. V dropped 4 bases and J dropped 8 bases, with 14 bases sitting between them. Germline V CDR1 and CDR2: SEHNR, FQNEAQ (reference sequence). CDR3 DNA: TGTGCCAGCAGCTCCGACAACGCGAGGGGCTACACCTTC. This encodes CASSSDNARGYTF. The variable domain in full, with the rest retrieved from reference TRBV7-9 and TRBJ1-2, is DTGVSQNPRHKITKRGQNVTFRCDPISEHNRLYWYRQTLGQGPEFLTYFQNEAQLEKSRLLSDRFSAERPKGSFSTLEIQRTEQGDSAMYLCASSSDNARGYTFGSGTRLTVV.

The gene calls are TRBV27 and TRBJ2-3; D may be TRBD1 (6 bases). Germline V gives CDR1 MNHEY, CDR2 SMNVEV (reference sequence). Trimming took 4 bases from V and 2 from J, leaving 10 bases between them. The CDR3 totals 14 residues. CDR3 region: CASSSGGPTDTQYF. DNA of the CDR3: TGTGCCAGCAGTTCTGGGGGCCCCACAGATACGCAGTATTTT.

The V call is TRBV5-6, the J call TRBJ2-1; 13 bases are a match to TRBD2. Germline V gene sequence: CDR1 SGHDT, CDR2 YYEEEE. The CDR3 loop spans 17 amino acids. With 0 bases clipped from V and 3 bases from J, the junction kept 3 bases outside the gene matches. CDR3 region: CASSLGTSGGVYNEQFF. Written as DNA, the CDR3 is TGTGCCAGCAGCTTGGGAACTAGCGGGGGGGTCTACAATGAGCAGTTCTTC.

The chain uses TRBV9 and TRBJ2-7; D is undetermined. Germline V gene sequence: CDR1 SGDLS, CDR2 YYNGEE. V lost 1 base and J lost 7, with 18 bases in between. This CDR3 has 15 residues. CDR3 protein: CASSVHPNTVWEQYF. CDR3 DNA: TGTGCCAGCAGCGTACATCCAAACACCGTTTGGGAGCAGTACTTC.

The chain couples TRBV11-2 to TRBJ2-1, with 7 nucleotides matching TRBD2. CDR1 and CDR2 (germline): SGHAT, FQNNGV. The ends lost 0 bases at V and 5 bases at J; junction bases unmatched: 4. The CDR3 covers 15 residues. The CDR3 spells CASSLEGGGNNEQFF. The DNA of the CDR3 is TGTGCCAGCAGCTTAGAGGGGGGGGGAAACAATGAGCAGTTCTTC.

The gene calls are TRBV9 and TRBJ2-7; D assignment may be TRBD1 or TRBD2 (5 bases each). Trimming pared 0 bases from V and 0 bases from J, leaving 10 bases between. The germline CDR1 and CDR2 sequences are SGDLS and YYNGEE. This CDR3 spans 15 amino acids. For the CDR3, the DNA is TGTGCCAGCAGCGTAGGAGGGGCGGTCTCCTACGAGCAGTACTTC. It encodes CASSVGGAVSYEQYF.

CDR3 residues: CASRGTEYSYEQYF. The CDR3 nucleotides read TGTGCCAGCAGGGGGACAGAGTATTCCTACGAGCAGTACTTC. This sequence joins TRBV6-1 and TRBJ2-7; 7 nucleotides match TRBD1. The CDR3 is 14 amino acids. The V segment lost 6 bases and the J segment 1 base; nucleotides outside the gene matches: 6. Germline V CDR1 and CDR2: MNHNS, SASEGT.

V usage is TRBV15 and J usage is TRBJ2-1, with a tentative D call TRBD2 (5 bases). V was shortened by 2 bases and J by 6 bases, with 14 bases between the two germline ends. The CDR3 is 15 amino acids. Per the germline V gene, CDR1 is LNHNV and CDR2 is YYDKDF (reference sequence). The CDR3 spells CATSRRDRGSNEQFF. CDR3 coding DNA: TGTGCCACCAGCAGACGGGATCGGGGAAGCAATGAGCAGTTCTTC.

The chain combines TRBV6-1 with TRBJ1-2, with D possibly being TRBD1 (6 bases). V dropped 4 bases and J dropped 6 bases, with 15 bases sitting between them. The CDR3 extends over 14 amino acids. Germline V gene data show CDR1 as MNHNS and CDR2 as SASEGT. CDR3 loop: CASSARQVLHGYTF. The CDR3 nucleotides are TGTGCCAGCAGTGCAAGACAGGTTCTTCATGGCTACACCTTC.

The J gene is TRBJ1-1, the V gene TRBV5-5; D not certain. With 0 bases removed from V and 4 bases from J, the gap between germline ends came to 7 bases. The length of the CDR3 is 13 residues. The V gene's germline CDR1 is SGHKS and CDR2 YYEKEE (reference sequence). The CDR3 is CASSLAVSTEAFF. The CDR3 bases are TGTGCCAGCAGCTTGGCAGTGAGCACTGAAGCTTTCTTT. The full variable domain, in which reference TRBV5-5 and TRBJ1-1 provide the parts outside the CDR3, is DAGVTQSPTHLIKTRGQQVTLRCSPISGHKSVSWYQQVLGQGPQFIFQYYEKEERGRGNFPDRFSARQFPNYSSELNVNALLLGDSALYLCASSLAVSTEAFFGQGTRLTVV.

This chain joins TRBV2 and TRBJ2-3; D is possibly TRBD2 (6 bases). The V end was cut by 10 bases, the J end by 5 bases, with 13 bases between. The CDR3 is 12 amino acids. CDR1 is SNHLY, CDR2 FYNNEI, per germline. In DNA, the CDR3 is TGTGCCATCGAGGGAGGCAAAGATACGCAGTATTTT. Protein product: CAIEGGKDTQYF.

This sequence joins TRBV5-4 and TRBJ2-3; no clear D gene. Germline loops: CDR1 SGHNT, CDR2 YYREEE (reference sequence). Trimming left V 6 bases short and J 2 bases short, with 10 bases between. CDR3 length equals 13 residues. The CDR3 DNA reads TGTGCCAGCACCCTTATGGACACAGATACGCAGTATTTT. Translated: CASTLMDTDTQYF.

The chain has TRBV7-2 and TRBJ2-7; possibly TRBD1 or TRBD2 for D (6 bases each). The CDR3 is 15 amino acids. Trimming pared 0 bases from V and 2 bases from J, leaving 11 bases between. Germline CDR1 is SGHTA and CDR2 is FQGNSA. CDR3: CASSLAPGATYEQYF. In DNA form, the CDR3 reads TGTGCCAGCAGCTTAGCGCCGGGGGCGACCTACGAGCAGTACTTC.

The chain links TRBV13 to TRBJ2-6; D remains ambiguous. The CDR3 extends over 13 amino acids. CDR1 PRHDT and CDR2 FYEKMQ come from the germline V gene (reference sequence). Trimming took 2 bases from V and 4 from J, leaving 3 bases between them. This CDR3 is CASSLFGANVLTF. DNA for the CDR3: TGTGCCAGCAGCTTATTCGGGGCCAACGTCCTGACTTTC.

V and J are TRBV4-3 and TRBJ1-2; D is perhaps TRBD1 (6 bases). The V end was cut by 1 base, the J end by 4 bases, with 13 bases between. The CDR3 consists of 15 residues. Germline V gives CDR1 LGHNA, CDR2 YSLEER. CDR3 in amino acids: CASSQGVTGSYGYTF. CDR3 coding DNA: TGCGCCAGCAGCCAAGGGGTGACAGGAAGCTATGGCTACACCTTC.

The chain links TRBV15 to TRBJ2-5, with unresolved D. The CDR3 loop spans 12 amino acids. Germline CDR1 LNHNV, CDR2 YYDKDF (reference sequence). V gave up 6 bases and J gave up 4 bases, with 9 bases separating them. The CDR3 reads CATRGTGETQYF. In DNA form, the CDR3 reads TGTGCCACCAGGGGAACGGGAGAGACCCAGTACTTC.

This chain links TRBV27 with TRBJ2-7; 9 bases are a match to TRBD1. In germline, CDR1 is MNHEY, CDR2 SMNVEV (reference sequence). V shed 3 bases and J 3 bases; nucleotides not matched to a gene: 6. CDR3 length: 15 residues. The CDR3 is CASSFRDRAYYEQYF. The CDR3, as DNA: TGTGCCAGCAGTTTCCGGGACAGGGCTTACTACGAGCAGTACTTC.

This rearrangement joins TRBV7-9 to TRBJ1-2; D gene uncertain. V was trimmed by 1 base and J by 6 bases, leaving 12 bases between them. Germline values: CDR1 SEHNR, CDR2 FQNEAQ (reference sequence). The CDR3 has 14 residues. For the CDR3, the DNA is TGTGCCAGCAGCTTAGGCGGGTCGCTCGATGGCTACACCTTC. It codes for CASSLGGSLDGYTF.

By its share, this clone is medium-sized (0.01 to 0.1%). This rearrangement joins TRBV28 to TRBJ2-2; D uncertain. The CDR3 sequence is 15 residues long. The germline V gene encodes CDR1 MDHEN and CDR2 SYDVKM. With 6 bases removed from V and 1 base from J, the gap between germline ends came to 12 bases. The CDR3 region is CASSPVTENTGELFF. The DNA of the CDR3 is TGTGCCAGCAGCCCCGTAACGGAGAACACCGGGGAGCTGTTTTTT.

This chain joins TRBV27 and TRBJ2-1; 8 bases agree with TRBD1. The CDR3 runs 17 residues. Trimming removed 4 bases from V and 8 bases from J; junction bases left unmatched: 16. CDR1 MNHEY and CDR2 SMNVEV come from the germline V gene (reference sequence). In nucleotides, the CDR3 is TGTGCCAGCAGTTCTATTCGGACAGGGTTGAATCTGGATGAGCAGTTCTTC. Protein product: CASSSIRTGLNLDEQFF.

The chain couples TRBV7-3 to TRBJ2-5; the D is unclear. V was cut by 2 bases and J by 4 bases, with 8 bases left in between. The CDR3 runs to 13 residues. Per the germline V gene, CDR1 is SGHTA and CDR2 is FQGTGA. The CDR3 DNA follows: TGTGCCAGCAGCTTAGGTGTCCGAGAGACCCAGTACTTC. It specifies CASSLGVRETQYF.

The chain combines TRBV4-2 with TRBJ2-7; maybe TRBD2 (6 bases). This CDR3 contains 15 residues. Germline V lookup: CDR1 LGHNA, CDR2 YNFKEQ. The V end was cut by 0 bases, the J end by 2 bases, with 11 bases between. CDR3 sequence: CASSQEGTSTYEQYF. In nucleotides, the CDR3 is TGTGCCAGCAGCCAAGAGGGGACTTCAACCTACGAGCAGTACTTC.

CDR3 in DNA: TGCGCCAGCAGCCAAGATAGGAGGCAGAACTACGAGCAGTACTTC. It is translated as CASSQDRRQNYEQYF. The J gene is TRBJ2-7, the V gene TRBV4-1; D might be TRBD2 (5 bases). The germline V gene has CDR1 MGHRA and CDR2 YSYEKL. CDR3 length equals 15 residues. V lost 0 bases, J lost 3 bases, and 12 bases lay in between.

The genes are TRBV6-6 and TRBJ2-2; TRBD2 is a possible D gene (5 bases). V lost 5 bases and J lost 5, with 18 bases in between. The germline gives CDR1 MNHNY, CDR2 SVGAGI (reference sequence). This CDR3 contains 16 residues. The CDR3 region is CASSLSPGTETGELFF. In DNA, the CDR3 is TGTGCCAGCAGTCTCTCTCCGGGAACGGAAACCGGGGAGCTGTTTTTT.

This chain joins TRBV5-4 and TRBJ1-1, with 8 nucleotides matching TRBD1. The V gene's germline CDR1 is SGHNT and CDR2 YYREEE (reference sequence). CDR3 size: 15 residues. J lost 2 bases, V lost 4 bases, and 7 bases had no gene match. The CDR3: CASSVPGQVNTEAFF. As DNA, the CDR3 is TGTGCCAGCAGCGTCCCGGGACAGGTAAACACTGAAGCTTTCTTT.

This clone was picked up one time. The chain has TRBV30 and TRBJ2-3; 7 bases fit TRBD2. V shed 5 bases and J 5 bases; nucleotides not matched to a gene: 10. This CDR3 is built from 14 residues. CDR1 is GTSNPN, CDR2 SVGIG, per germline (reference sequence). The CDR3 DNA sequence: TGTGCCTGGGAATTGGCGGGAGCGGGAGATACGCAGTATTTT. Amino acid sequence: CAWELAGAGDTQYF.